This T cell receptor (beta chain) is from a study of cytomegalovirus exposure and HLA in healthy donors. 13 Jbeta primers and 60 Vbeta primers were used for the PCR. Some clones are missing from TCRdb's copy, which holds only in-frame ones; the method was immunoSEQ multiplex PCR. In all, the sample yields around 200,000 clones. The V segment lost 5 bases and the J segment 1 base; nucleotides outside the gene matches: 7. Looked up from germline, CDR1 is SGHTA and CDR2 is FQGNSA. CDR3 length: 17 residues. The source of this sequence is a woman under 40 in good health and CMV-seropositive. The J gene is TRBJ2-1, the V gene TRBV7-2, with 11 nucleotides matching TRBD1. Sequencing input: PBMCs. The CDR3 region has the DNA TGTGCCAGCAGCCTCTCCGGGACAGGGGGGTCCTACAATGAGCAGTTCTTC. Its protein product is CASSLSGTGGSYNEQFF.